The rows below give T cell receptor beta chains drawn from one sample of a study of read filtering for tumor transcriptome and immune sequencing. TCRdb processed the reads anew with MiXCR; each CDR3 protein has one entry. This sample has 40,000 to 50,000 distinct CDR3 sequences; around an eighth occur once, and the top ten carry roughly 30%. Sequenced input: a population of CD138-negative cells sorted from bone marrow. These receptors originate from a donor at least 40 years old with multiple myeloma. CDR3s include the opening cysteine and the closing phenylalanine or tryptophan. D genes are given only for firm matches. Not all rows give a size; the values are once, few, many and, for expanded clones, a class.

D	J	size	V	DNA	CDR3
-	TRBJ2-3	many	TRBV11-2	TGTGCCAGCAGCTTAGAAAAAGCAGCGGATACGCAGTATTTT	CASSLEKAADTQYF
-	TRBJ2-2	many	TRBV7-8	TGTGCCAGCAACGACCGCGGGGAGCTGTTTTTT	CASNDRGELFF
-	TRBJ2-5	many	TRBV27	TGTGCCAGCGGGCTTTCGGAGACCCAGTACTTC	CASGLSETQYF
-	TRBJ1-5	many	TRBV6-1	TGTGCCAGCAGTTTTACAGGGCGCGGTCAGCCCCAGCATTTT	CASSFTGRGQPQHF
TRBD2	TRBJ2-7	many	TRBV7-9	TGTGCCAGCAGCTTAGCTGGGAGGGACTACGAGCAGTACTTC	CASSLAGRDYEQYF
TRBD2	TRBJ2-3	many	TRBV20-1	TGCAGTGCCACATGGACTAGCGGCGGCACAGATACGCAGTATTTT	CSATWTSGGTDTQYF
-	TRBJ2-7	many	TRBV20-1	TGCAGTGGCAGGATGGGAGCTGACTACGAGCAGTACTTC	CSGRMGADYEQYF
TRBD2	TRBJ2-1	-	TRBV6-6	TGTGCCAGCAGTTGGACTAGCGGGATCTCCTACAATGAGCAGTTCTTC	CASSWTSGISYNEQFF
-	TRBJ2-5	many	TRBV19	TGTGCCAGTAACCCCAGACCGGGACATTCGGAGACCCAGTACTTC	CASNPRPGHSETQYF
TRBD2	TRBJ2-3	few	TRBV7-9	TGTGCCAGCAGCTTAACGTCTAGCGGCTCAGATACGCAGTATTTT	CASSLTSSGSDTQYF
TRBD2	TRBJ2-1	many	TRBV20-1	TGCAGTGCGCTCGGACTAGCTGCTATGACGGAGCAGTTCTTC	CSALGLAAMTEQFF
TRBD2	TRBJ2-7	many	TRBV20-1	TGCAGTGCTAGAACACTAGCGGGCCGTTACGAGCAGTACTTC	CSARTLAGRYEQYF
-	TRBJ1-5	many	TRBV6-5	TGTGCCAGCAGTTACTCGCGGGGGCAGCCCCAGCATTTT	CASSYSRGQPQHF
TRBD1	TRBJ1-2	many	TRBV20-1	TGCAGTGCCCCGGGACAGGGGGCGTATGGCTACACCTTC	CSAPGQGAYGYTF
-	TRBJ2-7	many	TRBV20-1	TGCAGTGCTAGACTAGCTGGGTACGAGCAGTACTTC	CSARLAGYEQYF
-	TRBJ2-1	many	TRBV24-1	TGTGCCACCAGTGACGGTTACAATGAGCAGTTCTTC	CATSDGYNEQFF
-	TRBJ2-2	many	TRBV19	TGTGCCAGTAGTATAGTCGGGACCGGGGAGCTGTTTTTT	CASSIVGTGELFF
-	TRBJ1-5	many	TRBV28	TGTGCCAGCAGGGGGCCTGCGGCCCAGCATTTT	CASRGPAAQHF
-	TRBJ2-2	few	TRBV19	TGTGCCAGTAGGGTTAGCCCCGGGGAGCTGTTTTTT	CASRVSPGELFF
-	TRBJ2-5	many	TRBV20-1	TGCAGTGCTAGTGGAGGCGACGAGACCCAGTACTTC	CSASGGDETQYF
-	TRBJ2-1	-	TRBV27	TGTGTCAGCAGACCCGACGGCAATGAGCAGTTCTTC	CVSRPDGNEQFF
-	TRBJ1-4	many	TRBV6-1	TGTGCCAGCAGTGCCCGGGGCGAAAAACTGTTTTTT	CASSARGEKLFF
TRBD2	TRBJ2-1	many	TRBV6-5	TGTGCCAGCAGTTACCCCCGGGGTAGCGGGAGGGCCATAAGATCCTACAATGAGCAGTTCTTC	CASSYPRGSGRAIRSYNEQFF
-	TRBJ1-1	few	TRBV3-1	TGTGCCAGCAGCCAAGTCCGGACCTTGAACACTGAAGCTTTCTTT	CASSQVRTLNTEAFF
-	TRBJ2-5	many	TRBV20-1	TGCAGTGCTCCGAACACGGGGCAAACCGGAGGGACCCAGTACTTC	CSAPNTGQTGGTQYF
-	TRBJ2-1	many	TRBV2	TGTGCCAGCCTTCACAGCTCCTACAATGAGCAGTTCTTC	CASLHSSYNEQFF
TRBD2	TRBJ2-1	many	TRBV20-1	TGCAGTGCTAGAGGTCGGGAGGACCCCAATGAGCAGTTCTTC	CSARGREDPNEQFF
-	TRBJ2-3	many	TRBV27	TGTGCCAGCAGTCCCATCGGGGAGCATACGCAGTATTTT	CASSPIGEHTQYF
-	TRBJ2-1	many	TRBV20-1	TGCAGTGCTAGAGCAGGGAAACACAATGAGCAGTTCTTC	CSARAGKHNEQFF
-	TRBJ2-7	many	TRBV6-1	TGTGCCAGCTTGAAGCCCTGGACAGCGACCTACGAGCAGTACTTC	CASLKPWTATYEQYF
TRBD1	TRBJ1-5	many	TRBV7-9	TGTGCCAGCAGCCCACCAGGGGGAGGTAGTCAGCCCCAGCATTTT	CASSPPGGGSQPQHF
TRBD1	TRBJ2-7	many	TRBV2	TGTGCCAGCACCGGACAGGGCTACTCCTACGAGCAGTACTTC	CASTGQGYSYEQYF
TRBD2	TRBJ2-1	many	TRBV12-3/TRBV12-4	TGTGCCAGCAGTTTACTGGCGGGAGTCTACAATGAGCAGTTCTTC	CASSLLAGVYNEQFF
-	TRBJ2-3	many	TRBV6-6	TGTGCCAGCAGTTACCCCTTAGAAGGGCCAGATACGCAGTATTTT	CASSYPLEGPDTQYF
-	TRBJ2-6	many	TRBV2	TGTGCCAGCCGACGGGATTCTGGGGCCAACGTCCTGACTTTC	CASRRDSGANVLTF
TRBD1	TRBJ2-5	few	TRBV29-1	TGCAGCGCTCAATTTGGGACAGGCCGAGAGACCCAGTACTTC	CSAQFGTGRETQYF
TRBD1	TRBJ2-2	many	TRBV11-2	TGTGCCAGCAGCTCCGGGACAGTGTACACCGGGGAGCTGTTTTTT	CASSSGTVYTGELFF
-	TRBJ2-1	many	TRBV11-2	TGTGCCAGCAGCCCCCCCGCGGGGAGCAGCTCCTACAATGAGCAGTTCTTC	CASSPPAGSSSYNEQFF
-	TRBJ2-4	many	TRBV20-1	TGCAGTGTTCGACGACAGGCGTTAAGTAACATTCAGTACTTC	CSVRRQALSNIQYF
-	TRBJ2-1	many	TRBV28	TGTGCCAGCAGTTTTGTAGTTTGGGACGGAGACAATGAGCAGTTCTTC	CASSFVVWDGDNEQFF
-	TRBJ2-5	many	TRBV7-9	TGTGCCAGCAGCCCGCGAAACCAGCAAGAGACCCAGTACTTC	CASSPRNQQETQYF
TRBD2	TRBJ2-2	many	TRBV7-3	TGTGCCAGCAGCTTAAGGGGCGGGAGGATTTACACCGGGGAGCTGTTTTTT	CASSLRGGRIYTGELFF
-	TRBJ2-3	many	TRBV29-1	TGCAGCGGTGAAGAGGCTAGTGCAGATACGCAGTATTTT	CSGEEASADTQYF
-	TRBJ2-5	many	TRBV12-3/TRBV12-4	TGTGCCAGCAGCCCAACAGGGGAGACCCAGTACTTC	CASSPTGETQYF
TRBD1	TRBJ2-3	many	TRBV19	TGTGCCAGTACACAGGGGGCTGCAGATACGCAGTATTTT	CASTQGAADTQYF
-	TRBJ2-5	many	TRBV25-1	TGTGCCAGCAGTGAATGGAGGCAGGGGACCCAAGAGACCCAGTACTTC	CASSEWRQGTQETQYF
-	TRBJ2-2	many	TRBV12-3/TRBV12-4	TGTGCCAGCAGTTTCGAAAGGGGGGCCAACACCGGGGAGCTGTTTTTT	CASSFERGANTGELFF
TRBD2	TRBJ2-1	-	TRBV20-1	TGCAGTGCTAGAGATCAATTTAGGACTAGCGGGAGGGGTGAGCAGTTCTTC	CSARDQFRTSGRGEQFF
-	TRBJ2-3	-	TRBV5-1	TGCGCCAGCAGCTTGGGACAGGAGACAGATACGCAGTATTTT	CASSLGQETDTQYF
TRBD1	TRBJ2-2	many	TRBV19	TGTGCCAGCCATAAAATCTCCGGGACAGGGGCCGGGGAGCTGTTTTTT	CASHKISGTGAGELFF
-	TRBJ2-3	many	TRBV7-2	TGTGCCAGCAGCTTAGCGGGGGGACAGTCAGATACGCAGTATTTT	CASSLAGGQSDTQYF
-	TRBJ2-5	many	TRBV7-2	TGTGCCAGCAGTTGGGGGGCAGGCCAAGAGACCCAGTACTTC	CASSWGAGQETQYF
TRBD2	TRBJ2-7	many	TRBV15	TGTGCCACCAGCACCGGGAGCGGGAGGATCTACGAGCAGTACTTC	CATSTGSGRIYEQYF
-	TRBJ2-3	few	TRBV27	TGTGCCAGCAGTTCTGCAGGGGCCTTCACAGATACGCAGTATTTT	CASSSAGAFTDTQYF
TRBD1	TRBJ2-2	many	TRBV24-1	TGTGCCACCAGTCACCCACAGGGGGCCGGATTTAACACCGGGGAGCTGTTTTTT	CATSHPQGAGFNTGELFF
-	TRBJ1-5	-	TRBV4-3	TGCGCCAGCAGCCCCGGGGGGACGGAAGTTAGAGCCCAGCATTTT	CASSPGGTEVRAQHF
-	TRBJ1-2	-	TRBV15	TGTGCCGCCAGCTCTGAGTGGGTGGATGGCTACACCTTC	CAASSEWVDGYTF
-	TRBJ2-7	many	TRBV20-1	TGCAGTGCTAGAGACGCCGGACGCTCGGGCTCCGGGGACGAGCAGTACTTC	CSARDAGRSGSGDEQYF
-	TRBJ2-4	few	TRBV28	TGTGCCAGCACCGGGGGAATAGCCAAAAACATTCAGTACTTC	CASTGGIAKNIQYF
-	TRBJ1-4	many	TRBV30	TGTGCCTGGAGTGTACGGAGAGGGCCAAATGAAAAACTGTTTTTT	CAWSVRRGPNEKLFF